This TCR beta chain is drawn from a study of blood T cell repertoires in COVID-19. The assay was immunoSEQ multiplex PCR, and TCRdb's table has in-frame clones only and misses some. The repertoire holds 260,000 or so clones, with around 81% as singletons. The V segment lost 5 bases and the J segment 2 bases; nucleotides outside the gene matches: 8. This CDR3 spans 15 amino acids. Germline V lookup: CDR1 MNHEY, CDR2 SVGAGI. The sample consisted of peripheral blood. The clonotype was recovered from a woman of 80 years or more with COVID-19, enrolled during active disease. The V gene is TRBV6-5, the J gene TRBJ2-5; 7 bases are shared with TRBD1. The CDR3 reads CASSRRGHEQETQYF. The CDR3, as DNA: TGTGCCAGCAGTAGAAGGGGGCATGAGCAAGAGACCCAGTACTTC.